This T cell receptor beta chain emerged from a study of T cell changes during pregnancy in multiple sclerosis. Sequencing was performed with immunoSEQ multiplex PCR; in TCRdb, only in-frame clones are kept and a portion is missing. The sample records about 30,000 clones, 90% being singletons. This clone qualifies as medium-sized. CDR1 is SGHNT and CDR2 is YENEEA in the germline V gene. The V end was cut by 3 bases, the J end by 0 bases, with 6 bases between. This CDR3 spans 13 amino acids. This chain connects TRBV11-3 to TRBJ2-7; no definite D call. This sequence was found in a female donor in good health, enrolled as a control in a pregnancy study. This specimen consisted of CD4+ T cells from peripheral blood mononuclear cells, obtained in the third trimester of pregnancy. CDR3 bases: TGTGCCAGCAGCTTTACAGCCTCCTACGAGCAGTACTTC. It encodes CASSFTASYEQYF. The full variable domain, in which reference TRBV11-3 and TRBJ2-7 provide the parts outside the CDR3, is EAGVVQSPRYKIIEKKQPVAFWCNPISGHNTLYWYLQNLGQGPELLIRYENEEAVDDSQLPKDRFSAERLKGVDSTLKIQPAELGDSAVYLCASSFTASYEQYFGPGTRLTVT.